This paragraph covers one T cell receptor beta chain sequence. Its target is unknown. The sample is drawn from a study of T-cell memory formation after mild COVID-19. Regarding the study as a whole: There was a balanced CD4/CD8 profile in clones contracting day 15 to 85, and later expanders leaned CD4+. Among contracting clones, CD4+ were mainly CM/EM and CD8+ enriched in EMRA.

The germline V gene has CDR1 LGHDT and CDR2 YNNKEL (reference sequence). Trimming removed 4 bases from V and 4 bases from J, with 16 bases in between. This CDR3 region has 15 residues. 5'RACE primed at constant segments yielded TCR alpha and TCR beta cDNA libraries bearing sample barcodes and UMIs. Each CDR3 protein is one row after TCRdb ran MiXCR on the 5' RACE reads. Altogether fewer than 650,000 distinct CDR3 sequences are present, about a fifth being singletons, with the ten largest covering 7% to 9%. The sequenced material came from PBMCs or a T cell subset sorted from them (not recorded which). The chain carries TRBV3-1 and TRBJ1-2, with a tentative D call TRBD1 (5 bases). This receptor was identified in an adult woman who had mild COVID-19 (a few samples of this study predate the infection). Cell type and time point are not known. Written as DNA, the CDR3 is TGTGCCAGCAGCCCACACGGCAGGGTACCCTATGGCTACACCTTC. Translated: CASSPHGRVPYGYTF.